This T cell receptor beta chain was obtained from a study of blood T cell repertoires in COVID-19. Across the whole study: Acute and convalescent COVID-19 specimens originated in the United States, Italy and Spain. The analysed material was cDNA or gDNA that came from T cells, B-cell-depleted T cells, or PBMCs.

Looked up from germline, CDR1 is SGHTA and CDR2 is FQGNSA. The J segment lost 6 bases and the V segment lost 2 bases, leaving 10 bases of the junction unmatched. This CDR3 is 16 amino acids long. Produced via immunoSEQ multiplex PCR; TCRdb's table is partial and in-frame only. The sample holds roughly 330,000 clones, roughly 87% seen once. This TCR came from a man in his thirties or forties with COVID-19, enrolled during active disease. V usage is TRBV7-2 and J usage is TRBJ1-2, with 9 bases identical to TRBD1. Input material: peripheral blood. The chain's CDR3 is CASSLTYSGQGHGYTF. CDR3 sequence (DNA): TGTGCCAGCAGCTTAACGTACTCGGGACAGGGACATGGCTACACCTTC.